These T cell receptor beta chains were read from a single sample in a study of blood T cell repertoires in COVID-19. Data came from immunoSEQ multiplex PCR; TCRdb stores just in-frame clones and leaves some out. The sample comprises 360,000 or so clones, 88% of which are singletons, and around 0.92% rests with the top ten. What was sequenced was PBMCs or T cells enriched from blood (not recorded which). The receptors originated from a woman in her twenties or thirties who had been exposed to COVID-19. The CDR3 runs from the conserved cysteine through the conserved F or W. A D gene is named only where the DNA matches it firmly. Not all rows give a size; the values are once, few, many and, for expanded clones, a class.

CDR3 | DNA | V | size | J | D
CASRIRDRGLGYTF | TGTGCCAGCAGAATCCGGGACAGGGGGCTGGGCTACACCTTC | TRBV28 | - | TRBJ1-2 | TRBD1
CASSLGYDRAAGELFF | TGTGCCAGCAGCTTAGGGTATGACAGGGCCGCCGGGGAGCTGTTTTTT | TRBV7-8 | - | TRBJ2-2 | TRBD1
CASSRRVETEAFF | TGTGCCAGCAGCCGCAGGGTGGAGACTGAAGCTTTCTTT | TRBV7-3 | - | TRBJ1-1 | -
CASNRGQGGRRNQPQHF | TGTGCCAGCAACCGGGGACAGGGAGGAAGAAGAAATCAGCCCCAGCATTTT | TRBV2 | - | TRBJ1-5 | TRBD1
CASSPSSGTSGIYNEQFF | TGTGCCAGCAGTCCCTCCTCCGGGACTAGCGGGATCTACAATGAGCAGTTCTTC | TRBV27 | - | TRBJ2-1 | TRBD2
CASNPGLAGGRRETQYF | TGTGCCAGCAATCCCGGACTAGCGGGAGGAAGGCGTGAGACCCAGTACTTC | TRBV5-6 | - | TRBJ2-5 | TRBD2
CASRLAGGGYEQYF | TGTGCCAGCAGATTAGCGGGAGGGGGCTACGAGCAGTACTTC | TRBV6-5 | - | TRBJ2-7 | TRBD2
CASSFPPTSGSYEQYF | TGTGCCAGCAGCTTTCCTCCGACTAGCGGGAGCTACGAGCAGTACTTC | TRBV7-6 | - | TRBJ2-7 | TRBD2
CASSLAGQPNYGYTF | TGTGCCAGCAGTTTAGCGGGACAGCCTAACTATGGCTACACCTTC | TRBV27 | - | TRBJ1-2 | TRBD1
CASSEGIGGYTGELFF | TGTGCCAGCAGTGAAGGTATAGGGGGATACACCGGGGAGCTGTTTTTT | TRBV2 | once | TRBJ2-2 | -
CASSLAGTGRSSGNTIYF | TGTGCCAGCAGCTTGGCTGGGACAGGTCGGAGCTCTGGAAACACCATATATTTT | TRBV5-4 | - | TRBJ1-3 | TRBD1
CASSEPTGYGYTF | TGTGCCAGCAGTGAACCGACAGGGTATGGCTACACCTTC | TRBV6-1 | once | TRBJ1-2 | TRBD1
CASSFRQGESYEQYF | TGCGCCAGCAGCTTCCGACAGGGGGAATCCTACGAGCAGTACTTC | TRBV5-1 | - | TRBJ2-7 | TRBD1
CASSLGLAGDTQYF | TGTGCCAGCAGCCTGGGGCTAGCGGGAGATACGCAGTATTTT | TRBV27 | - | TRBJ2-3 | TRBD2
CASGLGDSQETQYF | TGTGCTAGTGGTTTGGGGGACAGCCAAGAGACCCAGTACTTC | TRBV12-5 | - | TRBJ2-5 | TRBD1
CASRTTGMLGSPLHF | TGTGCCAGCAGGACGACAGGGATGTTGGGATCACCCCTCCACTTT | TRBV7-2 | - | TRBJ1-6 | TRBD1
CASTTGAQGHYGYTF | TGTGCCAGCACCACCGGTGCACAGGGGCACTATGGCTACACCTTC | TRBV6-5 | - | TRBJ1-2 | TRBD1
CASSRLAREYNEQFF | TGTGCCAGTAGTAGACTGGCACGGGAGTACAATGAGCAGTTCTTC | TRBV19 | few | TRBJ2-1 | -
CASSQGATGSHEQFF | TGTGCCAGCAGCCAAGGGGCAACCGGGAGCCATGAGCAGTTCTTC | TRBV3-1/TRBV3-2 | - | TRBJ2-1 | -